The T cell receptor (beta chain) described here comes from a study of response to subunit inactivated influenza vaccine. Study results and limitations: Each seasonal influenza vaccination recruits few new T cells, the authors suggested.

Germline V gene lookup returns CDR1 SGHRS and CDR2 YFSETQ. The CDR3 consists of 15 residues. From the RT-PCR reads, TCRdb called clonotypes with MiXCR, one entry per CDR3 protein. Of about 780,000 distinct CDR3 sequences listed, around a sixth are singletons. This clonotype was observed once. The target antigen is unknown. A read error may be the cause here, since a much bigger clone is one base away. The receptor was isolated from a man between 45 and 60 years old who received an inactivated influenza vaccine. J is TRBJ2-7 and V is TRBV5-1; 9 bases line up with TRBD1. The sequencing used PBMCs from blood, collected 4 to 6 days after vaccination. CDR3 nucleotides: TGCGCCAGCAGCTGGACGGGACAGGGCTCCTACAAGCAGTACTTC. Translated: CASSWTGQGSYKQYF. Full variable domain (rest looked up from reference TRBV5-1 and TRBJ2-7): KAGVTQTPRYLIKTRGQQVTLSCSPISGHRSVSWYQQTPGQGLQFLFEYFSETQRNKGNFPGRFSGRQFSNSRSEMNVSTLELGDSALYLCASSWTGQGSYKQYFGPGTRLTVT.